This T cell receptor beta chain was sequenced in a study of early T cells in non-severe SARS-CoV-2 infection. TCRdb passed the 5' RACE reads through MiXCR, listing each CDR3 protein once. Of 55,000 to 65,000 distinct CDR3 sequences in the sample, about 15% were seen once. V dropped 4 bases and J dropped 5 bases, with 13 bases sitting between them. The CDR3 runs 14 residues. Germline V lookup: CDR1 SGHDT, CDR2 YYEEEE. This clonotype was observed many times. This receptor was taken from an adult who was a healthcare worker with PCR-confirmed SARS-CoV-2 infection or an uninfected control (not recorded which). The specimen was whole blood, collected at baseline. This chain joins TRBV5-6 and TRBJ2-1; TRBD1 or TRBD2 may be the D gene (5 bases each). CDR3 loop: CASSRIGTNNEQFF. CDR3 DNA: TGTGCCAGCAGCCGGATCGGGACCAACAATGAGCAGTTCTTC.